This T cell receptor beta chain was identified in a study of early T cells in non-severe SARS-CoV-2 infection. Concerning this clonotype itself: A much bigger clone sits one base away, suggesting this may be a read error.

Unique molecular identifiers (one per individual cDNA molecule) were attached. TCRdb re-called the 5' RACE reads through MiXCR, storing one row per CDR3 protein. In the table there are about 60,000 distinct CDR3 sequences, under 15% of which are singletons. The source of this sequence is an adult who was a healthcare worker with PCR-confirmed SARS-CoV-2 infection or an uninfected control (not recorded which). The sequencing sample was made of whole blood.

CDR3 sequence: CASSFWESGADVLTF. CDR3 nucleotides: TGTGCCAGCAGCTTCTGGGAGTCTGGGGCCGACGTCCTGACTTTC. The J gene is TRBJ2-6, the V gene TRBV13; the D call may be TRBD1 or TRBD2 (5 bases each). Looked up from germline, CDR1 is PRHDT and CDR2 is FYEKMQ (reference sequence). The CDR3 is made up of 15 amino acids.